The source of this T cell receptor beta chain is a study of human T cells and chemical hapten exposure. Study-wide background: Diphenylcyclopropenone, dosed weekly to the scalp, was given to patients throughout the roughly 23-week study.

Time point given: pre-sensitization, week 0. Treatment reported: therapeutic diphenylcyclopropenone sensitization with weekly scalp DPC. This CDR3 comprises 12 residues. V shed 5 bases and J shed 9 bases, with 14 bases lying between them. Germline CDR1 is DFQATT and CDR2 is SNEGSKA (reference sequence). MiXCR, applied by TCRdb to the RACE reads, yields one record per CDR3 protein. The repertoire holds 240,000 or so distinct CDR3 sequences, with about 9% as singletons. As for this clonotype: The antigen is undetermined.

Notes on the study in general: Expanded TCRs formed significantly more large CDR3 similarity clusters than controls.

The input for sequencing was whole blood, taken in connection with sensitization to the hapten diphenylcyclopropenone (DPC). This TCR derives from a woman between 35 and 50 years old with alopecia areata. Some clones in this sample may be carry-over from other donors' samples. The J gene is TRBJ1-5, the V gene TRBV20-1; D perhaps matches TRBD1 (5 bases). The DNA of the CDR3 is TGCAGTGCTCCCTTTAGAGGGGCGCCCCAGCATTTT. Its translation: CSAPFRGAPQHF.